Each of the 5 T cell receptor beta chains below was sequenced from the same sample in a study of blood T cell repertoires in COVID-19. Clones were sequenced by immunoSEQ multiplex PCR, and TCRdb holds only the in-frame ones, with some missing. The sample holds around 280,000 clones; 85% to 90% are singletons and the top ten take over 1%. The material sequenced was peripheral blood. Receptors were obtained from a man between 65 and 79 years old with acute or convalescent COVID-19.

The chain has TRBV10-3 and TRBJ2-3, with TRBD1 identical over 9 bases. V shed 10 bases, J shed 2 bases, and the junction held 7 bases outside the gene matches. This CDR3 is built from 14 residues. The V gene's germline CDR1 is ENHRY and CDR2 SYGVKD. The CDR3 reads CASAGTGTTDTQYF. The CDR3 DNA is TGTGCCAGCGCCGGGACAGGGACCACAGATACGCAGTATTTT.

V and J are TRBV5-1 and TRBJ2-2; TRBD1 aligns across 9 bases. This CDR3 is 14 amino acids long. The V and J ends lost 4 bases and 14 bases, in that order; junction bases with no gene match: 12. Germline CDR1 is SGHRS and CDR2 is YFSETQ. The DNA for the CDR3 is TGCGCCAGCAGCCCACCATCCGGGACAGGGTACCTGTTTTTT. Its translation is CASSPPSGTGYLFF.

The genes are TRBV28 and TRBJ1-6, with a weak D call TRBD1 (6 bases). The V end was cut by 7 bases, the J end by 2 bases, with 15 bases between. Germline V lookup: CDR1 MDHEN, CDR2 SYDVKM. This CDR3 contains 16 residues. This chain's CDR3 is CASTTQTGPYNSPLHF. In nucleotides, the CDR3 is TGTGCCAGCACTACCCAGACAGGACCCTATAATTCACCCCTCCACTTT.

This sequence joins TRBV5-8 and TRBJ2-6; a weak D match, TRBD2 (5 bases). Germline V gene lookup returns CDR1 SGHTS and CDR2 YDEGEE. The CDR3 covers 19 residues. The V gene lost 3 bases and the J gene lost 0 bases, with 19 bases spanning the gap. CDR3 loop: CASSSGLRVRLSGANVLTF. Written as DNA, the CDR3 is TGTGCCAGCAGCTCCGGTTTGAGGGTACGACTCTCTGGGGCCAACGTCCTGACTTTC.

The CDR3 sequence: CASSGMVAGSEQFF. The CDR3 nucleotides are TGTGCCAGCAGCGGGATGGTGGCGGGTAGTGAGCAGTTCTTC. The rearrangement uses TRBV2 and TRBJ2-1; a possible D gene is TRBD2 (5 bases). In germline, CDR1 is SNHLY, CDR2 FYNNEI. V lost 6 bases to trimming and J lost 9 bases, with 18 bases between them. The length of the CDR3 is 14 residues. Full variable domain (remainder filled in from reference TRBV2 and TRBJ2-1): EPEVTQTPSHQVTQMGQEVILRCVPISNHLYFYWYRQILGQKVEFLVSFYNNEISEKSEIFDDQFSVERPDGSNFTLKIRSTKLEDSAMYFCASSGMVAGSEQFFGPGTRLTVL.